This passage covers 18 T cell receptor beta chains from one sample sequenced in a study of CD8+CD57+ T cells in acquired aplastic anemia. It was genomic DNA that served as the template for profiling TCR beta VDJ and CDR3. TCRdb itself ran the reads through MiXCR, one entry per CDR3 protein. The profile shows 190,000 or so distinct CDR3 sequences, 48% of them singletons. Patients who underwent sequencing had shown CD8+CD57+ cell expansion by flow cytometry. Material: sorted CD4+, CD8+, or CD8+CD57+ T cells (not recorded which) from PBMCs. Receptor source: a human donor with aplastic anemia.

A few counts support this clonotype. A much larger clone lies a single base off, so this may be a read error. The conserved phenylalanine or tryptophan normally closing the CDR3 is absent here, so this likely arose from a read error. This chain connects TRBV20-1 to TRBJ1-3, with D hard to call. Germline-derived CDR1 and CDR2 are DFQATT and SNEGSKA (reference sequence). This CDR3 is 15 amino acids long. With 3 bases removed from V and 3 bases from J, the gap between germline ends came to 15 bases. The CDR3 is CSASPLTAYGNTIYS. Written as DNA, the CDR3 is TGCAGTGCTAGCCCCCTGACTGCTTATGGAAACACCATATATTCT.

CDR3 residues: CATSSREGSGANVLTF. CDR3 DNA: TGTGCCACCAGCTCGAGGGAGGGCTCTGGGGCCAACGTCCTGACTTTC. The chain has TRBV15 and TRBJ2-6; 7 bases agree with TRBD2. The germline CDR1 and CDR2 sequences are LNHNV and YYDKDF (reference sequence). The V and J ends lost 5 bases and 0 bases, in that order; junction bases with no gene match: 4. CDR3 length: 16 residues.

This clonotype was counted many times. V usage is TRBV29-1 and J usage is TRBJ2-7, with 7 bases fitting TRBD1. CDR3 length: 13 residues. The ends lost 7 bases at V and 1 base at J; junction bases unmatched: 7. The germline CDR1 and CDR2 sequences are SQVTM and ANQGSEA. CDR3 protein: CSAWDRLSYEQYF. In DNA form, the CDR3 reads TGCAGCGCCTGGGACAGACTTTCCTACGAGCAGTACTTC.

The genes are TRBV6-1 and TRBJ1-5; 9 bases match TRBD1. The V gene end was trimmed by 1 base and the J gene end by 4 bases; junction bases not matched to a gene: 5. Germline CDR1 MNHNS, CDR2 SASEGT. The CDR3 contains 16 residues. The CDR3 nucleotides read TGTGCCAGCAGTGAAGTGGACAGGGGCCCTAATCAGCCCCAGCATTTT. Its translation is CASSEVDRGPNQPQHF.

This chain connects TRBV24-1 to TRBJ1-2, with D hard to call. V lost 5 bases, J lost 6 bases, and 12 bases lay in between. The CDR3 loop spans 13 amino acids. Germline-derived CDR1 and CDR2 are KGHDR and SFDVKD. CDR3 sequence reads: CATSADGLDGYTF. The CDR3, as DNA: TGTGCCACCAGTGCCGACGGTCTCGATGGCTACACCTTC.

This clonotype was counted only a few times. V and J are TRBV9 and TRBJ1-2, with D uncertain. From germline, CDR1 is SGDLS and CDR2 YYNGEE. The CDR3 extends over 8 amino acids. The germline V and J ends were trimmed by 4 bases and 14 bases, with 6 bases remaining between them. The CDR3 bases are TGTGCCAGCAGCCCTTCAACCTTC. It specifies CASSPSTF.

This clonotype was detected many times. The CDR3 DNA follows: TGTGCCAGCACCCTACCCCAGGGGGCGAGGGGTCAGCCCCAGCATTTT. It yields the protein CASTLPQGARGQPQHF. The genes are TRBV11-2 and TRBJ1-5; TRBD1 matches at 8 bases. Germline values: CDR1 SGHAT, CDR2 FQNNGV. CDR3 length equals 16 residues. V lost 7 bases to trimming and J lost 6 bases; unmatched junction nucleotides: 14.

Regarding this clonotype: One end of the junction does not line up with germline, which may come from a read error. V gene TRBV10-3 combines with J gene TRBJ1-1; 10 positions match TRBD1. Germline CDR1 reads ENHRY; CDR2 reads SYGVKD. The CDR3 runs 19 residues. The chain's CDR3 is CAIGESGQGSAGANAEAFF. CDR3 in DNA: TGTGCCATCGGTGAGTCGGGACAGGGGTCTGCGGGCGCGAACGCTGAAGCTTTCTTT.

This chain joins TRBV7-6 and TRBJ2-5; D is perhaps TRBD1 (6 bases). The length of the CDR3 is 15 residues. Trimming removed 0 bases at V and 4 bases at J, with 12 bases between. Per germline, CDR1 SGHVS and CDR2 FNYEAQ. The CDR3 reads CASSLAGAGRETQYF. For the CDR3, the DNA is TGTGCCAGCAGCTTAGCGGGGGCAGGGAGAGAGACCCAGTACTTC.

This chain connects TRBV2 to TRBJ1-5, with D tentatively TRBD1 (6 bases). The CDR3 has 13 residues. V lost 7 bases and J lost 6, with 13 bases in between. Germline CDR1 SNHLY, CDR2 FYNNEI. In DNA, the CDR3 is TGTGCCAGCACCGGGGACAAGGGTCAGCCCCAGCATTTT. Its protein is CASTGDKGQPQHF.

The table lists this clonotype with many counts. This rearrangement joins TRBV24-1 to TRBJ1-2; D is ambiguous. There are 13 residues in the CDR3. CDR1 is KGHDR and CDR2 is SFDVKD in the germline V gene. V was shortened by 4 bases and J by 4 bases, with 9 bases between the two germline ends. CDR3 in amino acids: CATSEGNGYGYTF. For the CDR3, the DNA is TGTGCCACCAGTGAAGGGAATGGCTATGGCTACACCTTC.

This clonotype was counted only a few times. The CDR3 loop is CAISAAQGGTEAFF. In DNA, the CDR3 is TGTGCCATCAGTGCTGCCCAGGGGGGCACTGAAGCTTTCTTT. This rearrangement joins TRBV10-3 to TRBJ1-1; TRBD1 agrees at 7 bases. The CDR3 has 14 amino acids. The V and J ends lost 4 bases and 4 bases, in that order; junction bases with no gene match: 6. Germline loops: CDR1 ENHRY, CDR2 SYGVKD.

V and J are TRBV19 and TRBJ2-1; TRBD2 matches 8 bases. This CDR3 comprises 15 residues. J gave up 4 bases and V 6 bases, and 8 bases lay outside the gene matches. Germline-derived CDR1 and CDR2 are LNHDA and SQIVND (reference sequence). The CDR3 region is CASSTAGLVYNEQFF. The CDR3 DNA reads as TGTGCCAGTAGCACCGCGGGACTAGTGTACAATGAGCAGTTCTTC.

Only a few counts were recorded for this clonotype. The rearrangement uses TRBV10-3 and TRBJ1-5; D possibly corresponds to TRBD1 (5 bases). Deletions cut 2 bases from V and 0 bases from J, with 8 bases between. CDR3 length equals 15 residues. In germline, CDR1 is ENHRY, CDR2 SYGVKD. The CDR3 DNA reads as TGTGCCATCAGTGAGAGGGGATATAGCAATCAGCCCCAGCATTTT. This gives the protein CAISERGYSNQPQHF.

V usage is TRBV10-3 and J usage is TRBJ1-1; no clear D gene. This CDR3 region has 15 residues. Germline V lookup: CDR1 ENHRY, CDR2 SYGVKD. V was cut by 3 bases and J by 1 base, with 12 bases left in between. The CDR3 sequence: CAISDPVGRNTEAFF. In DNA, the CDR3 is TGTGCCATCAGTGACCCCGTGGGTAGGAACACTGAAGCTTTCTTT.

The V call is TRBV19, the J call TRBJ2-3; D assignment may be TRBD1 or TRBD2 (5 bases each). V shed 9 bases and J shed 0 bases, with 10 bases lying between them. The germline CDR1 and CDR2 sequences are LNHDA and SQIVND (reference sequence). CDR3 size: 13 residues. CDR3 amino acids: CASRWDSTDTQYF. The CDR3 coding sequence is TGTGCCAGCAGATGGGACAGCACAGATACGCAGTATTTT.

The CDR3 DNA reads TGCAGCTCATACGACAGGATACAAGAGACCCAGTACTTC. Translating gives CSSYDRIQETQYF. This rearrangement joins TRBV29-1 to TRBJ2-5; tentatively, D is TRBD1 (6 bases). V lost 8 bases and J 2 bases, leaving 15 bases between the germline ends. Germline values: CDR1 SQVTM, CDR2 ANQGSEA. The CDR3 extends over 13 amino acids.

On this clonotype itself: The junction shows a germline mismatch at one end, possibly a read error. CDR3 amino acids: CATSRDGTPETDNSPLHF. CDR3 nucleotide sequence: TGTGCCACCAGCAGAGATGGAACCCCGGAGACTGACAATTCGCCCCTCCACTTT. The V call is TRBV15, the J call TRBJ1-6; D is undetermined. The CDR3 loop spans 18 amino acids. CDR1 LNHNV and CDR2 YYDKDF come from the germline V gene (reference sequence).